The 16 T cell receptor beta chains reported below all come from one sample, sequenced in a study of technical replicates of blood from a handful of donors listed by TCRdb under 2017. The library was generated by the immunoSEQ multiplex PCR assay. What TCRdb holds here is the immuneACCESS table cut down to in-frame rearrangements. Part of the clones is not present; checked against another copy, under half of the missing clones reflect an unresolved V gene, and the others are unexplained. This sample holds fewer than 15,000 clones; approximately 94% were observed only once. The ten most abundant clones make up over 5.5% of the sample. The source material was PBMCs. The receptors shown here come from a human donor in good health.

The chain is built from TRBV9 and TRBJ2-3, with a possible D match to TRBD1 (5 bases). CDR1 and CDR2 from the germline V gene are SGDLS and YYNGEE. This CDR3 has 16 amino acids. Trimming stripped 0 bases from V and 0 bases from J, with 11 bases between. The CDR3 DNA follows: TGTGCCAGCAGCGTAGGGGGCAGTACTAGCACAGATACGCAGTATTTT. It translates to CASSVGGSTSTDTQYF.

The V gene is TRBV7-9, the J gene TRBJ1-1, with D uncertain. The CDR3 covers 13 residues. In germline, CDR1 is SEHNR, CDR2 FQNEAQ (reference sequence). The V end lost 7 bases, the J end lost 6 bases, and 15 bases lay between the germline ends. CDR3 loop: CASTLSRDAEAFF. In DNA, the CDR3 is TGTGCCAGCACTCTAAGCCGCGATGCTGAAGCTTTCTTT.

This sequence joins TRBV10-2 and TRBJ2-1, with D perhaps TRBD2 (6 bases). The CDR3 sequence is 14 residues long. Germline V gives CDR1 WSHSY, CDR2 SAAADI. The germline V and J ends were trimmed by 1 base and 6 bases, with 10 bases remaining between them. DNA of the CDR3: TGCGCCAGCAGTGAGTACGGGACTCGCAATGAGCAGTTCTTC. Amino acids: CASSEYGTRNEQFF.

This rearrangement joins TRBV14 to TRBJ2-3; the D gene is possibly TRBD1 (5 bases). With 4 bases removed from V and 1 base from J, the gap between germline ends came to 12 bases. In germline, CDR1 is SGHDN, CDR2 FVKESK. The CDR3 consists of 15 residues. Written as DNA, the CDR3 is TGTGCCAGCAGCCCAGGGTGGATTGGCACAGATACGCAGTATTTT. This codes for CASSPGWIGTDTQYF. The full variable domain, rest sourced from reference TRBV14 and TRBJ2-3, is EAGVTQFPSHSVIEKGQTVTLRCDPISGHDNLYWYRRVMGKEIKFLLHFVKESKQDESGMPNNRFLAERTGGTYSTLKVQPAELEDSGVYFCASSPGWIGTDTQYFGPGTRLTVL.

This clone was detected once. The chain has TRBV14 and TRBJ1-4; D is perhaps TRBD1 (5 bases). Trimming left V 0 bases short and J 5 bases short, with 10 bases between. The V gene's germline CDR1 is SGHDN and CDR2 FVKESK. The CDR3 sequence is 15 residues long. CDR3 in amino acids: CASSQDGGANEKLFF. The CDR3, as DNA: TGTGCCAGCAGCCAAGACGGGGGTGCAAATGAAAAACTGTTTTTT.

The genes are TRBV10-2 and TRBJ2-7; possible D gene TRBD1, 5 bases. V lost 10 bases and J lost 2, with 15 bases in between. Germline V gives CDR1 WSHSY, CDR2 SAAADI. The CDR3 extends over 13 amino acids. The CDR3 DNA is TGCGCCATACAGGACGGATTTACCTACGAGCAGTACTTC. This sequence encodes CAIQDGFTYEQYF.

The CDR3 sequence: CATSRATKTRVRGSGEQFF. The CDR3 DNA reads as TGTGCCACCAGCAGAGCTACTAAGACGAGGGTGCGGGGCAGCGGTGAGCAGTTCTTC. This chain uses TRBV15 with TRBJ2-1; a possible D gene is TRBD2 (6 bases). The CDR3 is 19 amino acids. CDR1 is LNHNV, CDR2 YYDKDF, per germline (reference sequence). V was shortened by 1 base and J by 9 bases, with 28 bases between the two germline ends.

This rearrangement joins TRBV28 to TRBJ1-2, with unresolved D. CDR1 and CDR2 (germline): MDHEN, SYDVKM. There are 12 residues in the CDR3. V dropped 3 bases and J dropped 5 bases, with 7 bases sitting between them. The CDR3 spells CASSLTSYGYTF. DNA for the CDR3: TGTGCCAGCAGTTTGACTAGTTATGGCTACACCTTC.

The chain carries TRBV7-9 and TRBJ2-7; no firm D call. The germline V gene has CDR1 SEHNR and CDR2 FQNEAQ (reference sequence). There are 12 residues in the CDR3. V was pared by 5 bases and J by 2 bases, with 7 bases between. For the CDR3, the DNA is TGTGCCAGCAGCCACACCACCTACGAGCAGTACTTC. Amino acids: CASSHTTYEQYF.

This chain links TRBV29-1 with TRBJ2-3; 8 bases are shared with TRBD1. The germline gives CDR1 SQVTM, CDR2 ANQGSEA. V lost 4 bases and J lost 3; bases outside the gene matches: 3. The CDR3 consists of 13 residues. The CDR3 DNA reads TGCAGCGTTGGCGGACAGGGAACAGATACGCAGTATTTT. Its protein is CSVGGQGTDTQYF.

J is TRBJ2-2 and V is TRBV14; 10 bases are a match to TRBD1. Germline V CDR1 and CDR2: SGHDN, FVKESK. The CDR3 consists of 15 residues. The ends lost 3 bases at V and 5 bases at J; junction bases unmatched: 3. The CDR3 here is CASSQLGQGTGELFF. The DNA of the CDR3 is TGTGCCAGCAGCCAGCTGGGACAGGGGACCGGGGAGCTGTTTTTT.

The chain recombines TRBV5-1 with TRBJ2-2; 8 nucleotides align to TRBD1. From germline, CDR1 is SGHRS and CDR2 YFSETQ. V shed 4 bases and J 5 bases; nucleotides not matched to a gene: 7. The CDR3 runs 15 residues. The CDR3 spells CASSAQDRGTGELFF. The CDR3 DNA reads TGCGCCAGCAGCGCCCAAGACAGGGGTACCGGGGAGCTGTTTTTT.

This chain links TRBV7-2 with TRBJ2-3, with D hard to call. The CDR3 covers 13 residues. The ends were cut back, 5 bases at V and 6 bases at J, with 12 bases in the middle. Looked up from germline, CDR1 is SGHTA and CDR2 is FQGNSA. The DNA for the CDR3 is TGTGCCAGCAGCCGCCTAATTCGGGATACGCAGTATTTT. Translation: CASSRLIRDTQYF.

The rearrangement links TRBV30 to TRBJ2-2; 7 nucleotides line up with TRBD1. V shed 0 bases and J 3 bases; nucleotides not matched to a gene: 4. The germline CDR1 and CDR2 sequences are GTSNPN and SVGIG (reference sequence). CDR3 length: 15 amino acids. CDR3 amino acids: CAWSVLGQHTGELFF. In DNA form, the CDR3 reads TGTGCCTGGAGTGTACTGGGACAGCACACCGGGGAGCTGTTTTTT. The whole variable domain, remainder taken from reference TRBV30 and TRBJ2-2, is SQTIHQWPATLVQPVGSPLSLECTVEGTSNPNLYWYRQAAGRGLQLLFYSVGIGQISSEVPQNLSASRPQDRQFILSSKKLLLSDSGFYLCAWSVLGQHTGELFFGEGSRLTVL.

On this clone: The sample contains more than one DNA sequence encoding this CDR3. The CDR3 spells CASSRGQSGNTIYF. The CDR3 bases are TGTGCCAGCAGTAGGGGACAGTCTGGAAACACCATATATTTT. This rearrangement joins TRBV27 to TRBJ1-3; 7 nucleotides agree with TRBD1. CDR3 size: 14 residues. Germline assignment: CDR1 MNHEY and CDR2 SMNVEV (reference sequence). V was pared by 5 bases and J by 1 base, with 2 bases of the junction left unmatched.

This clone is a singleton in its sample. The V and J genes are TRBV4-2 and TRBJ1-2; D not certain. This CDR3 comprises 14 residues. V was shortened by 0 bases and J by 13 bases, with 18 bases between the two germline ends. Germline-derived CDR1 and CDR2 are LGHNA and YNFKEQ. DNA of the CDR3: TGTGCCAGCAGCCAAGATTCTGGCGGGCCCAGTCCCACCTTC. This encodes CASSQDSGGPSPTF.